Listed here are 10 T cell receptor beta chains from one sample, sequenced in a study of CD8+CD57+ T cells in acquired aplastic anemia. The study profiled TCR beta VDJ and CDR3 using genomic DNA as template. MiXCR, applied by TCRdb to the reads, yields one record per CDR3 protein. In the table there are 200,000 to 300,000 distinct CDR3 sequences, 82% of which are singletons. The authors sequenced patients whose flow cytometry had shown CD8+CD57+ cell expansion. Sequences were obtained from sorted CD4+, CD8+, or CD8+CD57+ T cells (not recorded which) from PBMCs. Source of these receptors: a human donor with aplastic anemia.

Note on this clonotype: Because it lacks the conserved phenylalanine or tryptophan at the end, this CDR3 is likely a read error. Because the CDR3's place on the DNA is in doubt, the DNA is left out and the CDR3 is given as listed by TCRdb. V usage is TRBV9 and J usage is TRBJ2-1; the DNA was not used to check the table's D call, TRBD2. Termini included, the CDR3 measures 13 amino acids. Per germline, CDR1 SGDLS and CDR2 YYNGEE. The CDR3 spells CASSDEDYHLVNI.

The rearrangement joins TRBV7-9 to TRBJ1-1; D call uncertain. V was trimmed by 4 bases and J by 14 bases, leaving 23 bases between them. This CDR3 has 14 residues. Germline V lookup: CDR1 SEHNR, CDR2 FQNEAQ (reference sequence). The CDR3 here is CASSYSGIPDTAFF. The CDR3 coding sequence is TGTGCCAGCAGCTATTCGGGCATTCCCGATACGGCGTTCTTT. Complete variable domain (other parts from reference TRBV7-9 and TRBJ1-1): DTGVSQNPRHKITKRGQNVTFRCDPISEHNRLYWYRQTLGQGPEFLTYFQNEAQLEKSRLLSDRFSAERPKGSFSTLEIQRTEQGDSAMYLCASSYSGIPDTAFFGQGTRLTVV.

The rearrangement joins TRBV15 to TRBJ2-7; D gene uncertain. Germline values: CDR1 LNHNV, CDR2 YYDKDF (reference sequence). Trimming pared 3 bases from V and 10 bases from J, leaving 19 bases between. The CDR3 totals 14 residues. CDR3: CATSRTASSETQYV. CDR3 in DNA: TGTGCCACCAGCAGGACCGCCAGTTCCGAGACCCAGTACGTC.

The chain carries TRBV7-9 and TRBJ2-3; D might be TRBD2 (5 bases). V lost 5 bases, J lost 14 bases, and 14 bases lay in between. The germline gives CDR1 SEHNR, CDR2 FQNEAQ (reference sequence). This CDR3 comprises 11 residues. CDR3 coding DNA: TGTGCCAGCAGCCCCTCAAGAAGCGGGTATTTT. This sequence encodes CASSPSRSGYF. The variable domain in full, with the rest retrieved from reference TRBV7-9 and TRBJ2-3, is DTGVSQNPRHKITKRGQNVTFRCDPISEHNRLYWYRQTLGQGPEFLTYFQNEAQLEKSRLLSDRFSAERPKGSFSTLEIQRTEQGDSAMYLCASSPSRSGYFGPGTRLTVL.

In the case of this clonotype: One end of the junction fails to match germline, which may point to a read error. The rearrangement links TRBV7-3 to TRBJ1-4; 8 bases match TRBD1. The CDR3 runs 16 residues. Germline V gives CDR1 SGHTA, CDR2 FQGTGA. CDR3 in DNA: TGTGCCAGCTGCGGGACAGGCGCTGCAACTGATGAAAGACTGTTTTTT. Protein: CASCGTGAATDERLFF.

The V call is TRBV19, the J call TRBJ2-7, with D hard to call. Germline CDR1 and CDR2: LNHDA and SQIVND (reference sequence). The CDR3 consists of 13 residues. The V end lost 2 bases, the J end lost 6 bases, and 11 bases lay between the germline ends. The CDR3 region is CASSINSPGEQYF. In DNA, the CDR3 is TGTGCCAGTAGTATAAATTCCCCGGGCGAGCAGTACTTC.

A word on this clonotype: One end of the junction is discordant with germline, which a read error may explain. The chain combines TRBV9 with TRBJ2-3; 8 nucleotides agree with TRBD2. Germline V CDR1 and CDR2: SGDLS, YYNGEE. CDR3 size: 14 residues. CDR3: CASRVAGNLHTLYF. The CDR3 nucleotides are TGTGCCAGCAGAGTAGCGGGGAATCTTCATACGTTGTATTTT.

The chain uses TRBV7-9 and TRBJ1-1; 11 bases agree with TRBD1. Germline-derived CDR1 and CDR2 are SEHNR and FQNEAQ (reference sequence). V lost 5 bases, J lost 4 bases, and 3 bases stayed unmatched. CDR3 size: 14 residues. The CDR3 region has the DNA TGTGCCAGCAGCCCCGGGACAGGGGGCACTGAAGCTTTCTTT. It is translated as CASSPGTGGTEAFF.

The gene calls are TRBV2 and TRBJ2-7; perhaps TRBD1 as D (5 bases). The J call may be in error: the DNA end matches TRBJ1-5 better. The CDR3 runs to 14 residues. The germline V gene encodes CDR1 SNHLY and CDR2 FYNNEI. CDR3 nucleotides: TGTGCCAGCAGTGACTTGCAGGGTAACTACGCGCAGCATTTT. Translating it yields CASSDLQGNYAQHF.

The chain couples TRBV10-3 to TRBJ2-5, with unresolved D. Per germline, CDR1 ENHRY and CDR2 SYGVKD. The CDR3 consists of 13 residues. Trimming took off 8 bases at V and 1 base at J, with 11 bases between the two ends. The CDR3 loop is CAIEEGSQETQYF. The CDR3 region has the DNA TGTGCCATCGAGGAAGGCTCCCAAGAGACCCAGTACTTC.